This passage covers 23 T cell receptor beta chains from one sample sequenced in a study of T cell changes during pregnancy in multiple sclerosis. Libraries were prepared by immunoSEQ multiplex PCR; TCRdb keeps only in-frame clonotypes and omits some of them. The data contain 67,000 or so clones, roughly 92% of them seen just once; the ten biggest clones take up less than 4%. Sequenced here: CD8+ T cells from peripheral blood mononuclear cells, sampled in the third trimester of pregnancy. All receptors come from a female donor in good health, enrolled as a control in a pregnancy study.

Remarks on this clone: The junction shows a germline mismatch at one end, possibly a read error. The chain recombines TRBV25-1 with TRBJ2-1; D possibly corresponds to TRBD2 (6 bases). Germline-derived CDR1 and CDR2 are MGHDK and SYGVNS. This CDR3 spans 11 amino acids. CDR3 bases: TGTGCCAGCTCGGACTACCATGAGCAGTTCTTC. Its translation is CASSDYHEQFF.

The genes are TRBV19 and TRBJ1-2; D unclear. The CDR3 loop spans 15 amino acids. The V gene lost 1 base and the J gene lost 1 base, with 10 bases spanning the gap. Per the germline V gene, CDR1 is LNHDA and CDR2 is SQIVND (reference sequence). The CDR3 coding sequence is TGTGCCAGTAGTATAGGTCGCTACAGTAACTATGGCTACACCTTC. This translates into CASSIGRYSNYGYTF. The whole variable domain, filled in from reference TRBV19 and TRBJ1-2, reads DGGITQSPKYLFRKEGQNVTLSCEQNLNHDAMYWYRQDPGQGLRLIYYSQIVNDFQKGDIAEGYSVSREKKESFPLTVTSAQKNPTAFYLCASSIGRYSNYGYTFGSGTRLTVV.

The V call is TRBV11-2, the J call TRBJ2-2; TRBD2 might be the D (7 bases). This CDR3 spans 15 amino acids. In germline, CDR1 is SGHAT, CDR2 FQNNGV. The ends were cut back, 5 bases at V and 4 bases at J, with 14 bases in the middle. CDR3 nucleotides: TGTGCCAGCAGCCCGGGGAGGGGGGGCACCGGGGAGCTGTTTTTT. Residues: CASSPGRGGTGELFF.

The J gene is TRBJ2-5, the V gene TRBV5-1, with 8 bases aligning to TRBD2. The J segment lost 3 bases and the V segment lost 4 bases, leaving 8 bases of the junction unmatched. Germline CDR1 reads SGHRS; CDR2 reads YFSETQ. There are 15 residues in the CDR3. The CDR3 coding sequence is TGCGCCAGCAGCAGCCCGGGGGGGTTAGAAGAGACCCAGTACTTC. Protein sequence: CASSSPGGLEETQYF.

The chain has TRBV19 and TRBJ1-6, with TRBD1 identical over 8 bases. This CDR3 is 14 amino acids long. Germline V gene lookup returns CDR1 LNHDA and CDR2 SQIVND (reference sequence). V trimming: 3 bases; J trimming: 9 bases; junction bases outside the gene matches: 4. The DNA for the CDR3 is TGTGCCAGTAGTATTCAGGGGGCGAGTTCACCCCTCCACTTT. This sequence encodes CASSIQGASSPLHF.

The CDR3 DNA follows: TGCGCCAGCAGCCAAGGATCGCGGTTCACAGATACGCAGTATTTT. The encoded protein is CASSQGSRFTDTQYF. The chain employs TRBV4-3 and TRBJ2-3; D call uncertain. This CDR3 contains 15 residues. CDR1 and CDR2 (germline): LGHNA, YSLEER. V was clipped by 1 base and J by 2 bases, with 10 bases between them.

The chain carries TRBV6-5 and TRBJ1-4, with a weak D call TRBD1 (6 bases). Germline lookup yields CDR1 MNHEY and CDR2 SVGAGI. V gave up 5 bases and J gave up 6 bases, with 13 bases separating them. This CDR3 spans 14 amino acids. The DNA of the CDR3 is TGTGCCAGCAGTCGGGGGGGGGCGGATGAAAAACTGTTTTTT. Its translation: CASSRGGADEKLFF.

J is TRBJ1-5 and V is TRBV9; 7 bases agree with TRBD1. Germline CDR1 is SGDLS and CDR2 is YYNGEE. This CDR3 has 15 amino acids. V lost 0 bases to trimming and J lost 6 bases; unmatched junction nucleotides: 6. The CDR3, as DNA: TGTGCCAGCAGCGTAGAAGGGGGCGCCGTTCAGCCCCAGCATTTT. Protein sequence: CASSVEGGAVQPQHF.

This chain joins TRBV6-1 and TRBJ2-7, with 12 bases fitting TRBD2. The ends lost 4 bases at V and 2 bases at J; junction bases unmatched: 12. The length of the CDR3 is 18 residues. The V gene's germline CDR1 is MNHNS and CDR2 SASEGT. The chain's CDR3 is CASSATSGGPTRPYEQYF. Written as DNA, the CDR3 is TGTGCCAGCAGTGCGACTAGCGGGGGCCCGACCCGCCCCTACGAGCAGTACTTC.

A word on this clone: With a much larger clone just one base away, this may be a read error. CDR3 residues: CASSLLAGGTDTQYF. DNA for the CDR3: TGTGCCAGCAGCTTACTAGCGGGGGGCACAGATACGCAGTATTTT. V gene TRBV7-9 combines with J gene TRBJ2-3; 10 bases are shared with TRBD2. Germline values: CDR1 SEHNR, CDR2 FQNEAQ (reference sequence). The CDR3 totals 15 residues. J gave up 1 base and V 2 bases, and 0 bases lay outside the gene matches.

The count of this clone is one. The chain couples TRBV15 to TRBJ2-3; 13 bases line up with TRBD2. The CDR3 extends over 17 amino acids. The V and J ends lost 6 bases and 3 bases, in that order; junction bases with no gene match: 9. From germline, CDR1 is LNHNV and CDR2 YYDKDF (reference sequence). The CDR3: CATSQTSGGAETDTQYF. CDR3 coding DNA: TGTGCCACCAGTCAAACTAGCGGGGGGGCCGAAACAGATACGCAGTATTTT.

CDR3 amino acids: CASSLVGEKLFF. CDR3 in DNA: TGTGCCAGCAGTTTGGTGGGCGAAAAACTGTTTTTT. The rearrangement joins TRBV27 to TRBJ1-4; unclear D gene. This CDR3 has 12 amino acids. Germline loops: CDR1 MNHEY, CDR2 SMNVEV (reference sequence). Between the trimmed V and J ends, which lost 3 bases and 8 bases, there was a span of 7 bases.

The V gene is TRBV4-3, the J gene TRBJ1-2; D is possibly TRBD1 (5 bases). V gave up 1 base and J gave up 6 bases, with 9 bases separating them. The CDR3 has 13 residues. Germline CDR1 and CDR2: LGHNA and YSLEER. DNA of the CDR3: TGCGCCAGCAGCCAAGGCGGGGGGGATGGCTACACCTTC. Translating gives CASSQGGGDGYTF.

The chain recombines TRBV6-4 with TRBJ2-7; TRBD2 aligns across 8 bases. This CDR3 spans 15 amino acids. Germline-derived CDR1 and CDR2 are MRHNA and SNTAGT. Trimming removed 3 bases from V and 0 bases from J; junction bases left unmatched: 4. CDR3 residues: CASSEIAGSSYEQYF. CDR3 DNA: TGTGCCAGCAGTGAAATAGCGGGGAGCTCCTACGAGCAGTACTTC.

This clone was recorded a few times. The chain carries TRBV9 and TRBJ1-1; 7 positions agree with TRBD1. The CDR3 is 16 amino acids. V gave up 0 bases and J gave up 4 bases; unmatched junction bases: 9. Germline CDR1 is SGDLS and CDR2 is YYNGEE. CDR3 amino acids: CASSVGHRGRATEAFF. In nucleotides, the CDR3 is TGTGCCAGCAGCGTAGGCCACAGGGGTAGGGCCACTGAAGCTTTCTTT.

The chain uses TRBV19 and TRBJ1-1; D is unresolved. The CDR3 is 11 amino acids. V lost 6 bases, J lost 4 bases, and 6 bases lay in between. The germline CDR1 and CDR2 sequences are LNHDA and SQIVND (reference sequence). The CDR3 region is CASSRGTEAFF. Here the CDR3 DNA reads TGTGCCAGTAGCCGGGGCACTGAAGCTTTCTTT.

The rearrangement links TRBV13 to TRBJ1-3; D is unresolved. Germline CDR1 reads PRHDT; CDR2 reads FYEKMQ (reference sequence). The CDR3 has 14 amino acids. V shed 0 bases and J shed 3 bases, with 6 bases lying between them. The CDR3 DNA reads TGTGCCAGCAGCTTAGGGGGCAGTGGAAACACCATATATTTT. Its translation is CASSLGGSGNTIYF.

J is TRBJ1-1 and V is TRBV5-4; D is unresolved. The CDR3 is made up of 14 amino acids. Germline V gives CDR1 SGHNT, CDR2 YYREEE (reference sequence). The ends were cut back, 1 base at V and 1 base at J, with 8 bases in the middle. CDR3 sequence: CASSLSRGNTEAFF. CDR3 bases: TGTGCCAGCAGCTTGAGTCGGGGGAACACTGAAGCTTTCTTT.

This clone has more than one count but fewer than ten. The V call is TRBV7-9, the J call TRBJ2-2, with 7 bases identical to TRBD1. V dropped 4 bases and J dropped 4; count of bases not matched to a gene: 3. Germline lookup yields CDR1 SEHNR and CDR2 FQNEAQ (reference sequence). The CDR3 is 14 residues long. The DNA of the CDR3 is TGTGCCAGCAGCTCCGACAGGGCCACCGGGGAGCTGTTTTTT. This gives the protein CASSSDRATGELFF.

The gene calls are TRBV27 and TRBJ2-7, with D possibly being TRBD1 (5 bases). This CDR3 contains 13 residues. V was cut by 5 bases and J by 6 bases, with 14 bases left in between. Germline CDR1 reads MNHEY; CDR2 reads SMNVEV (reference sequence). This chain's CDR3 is CASSPGQGGEQYF. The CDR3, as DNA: TGTGCCAGCAGTCCCGGCCAGGGCGGCGAGCAGTACTTC.

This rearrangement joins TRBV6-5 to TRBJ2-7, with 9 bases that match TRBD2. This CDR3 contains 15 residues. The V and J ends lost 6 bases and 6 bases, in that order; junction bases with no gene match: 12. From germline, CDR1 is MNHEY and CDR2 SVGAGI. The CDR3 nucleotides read TGTGCCAGCAGCCCCCTAGGTAGCGGGGGCGCCGAGCAGTACTTC. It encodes CASSPLGSGGAEQYF.

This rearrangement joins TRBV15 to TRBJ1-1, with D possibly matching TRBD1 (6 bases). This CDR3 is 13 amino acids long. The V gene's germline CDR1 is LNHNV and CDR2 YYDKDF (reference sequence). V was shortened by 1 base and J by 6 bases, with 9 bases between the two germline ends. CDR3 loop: CATSRVTGSEAFF. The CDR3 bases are TGTGCCACCAGCAGAGTCACAGGGTCTGAAGCTTTCTTT.

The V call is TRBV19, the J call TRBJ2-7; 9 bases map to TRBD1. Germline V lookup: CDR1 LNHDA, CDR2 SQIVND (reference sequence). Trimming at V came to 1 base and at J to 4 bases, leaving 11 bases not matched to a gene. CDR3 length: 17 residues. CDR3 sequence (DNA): TGTGCCAGTAGTATAGGCCTTCCGGGACAGGGTCCTTACGAGCAGTACTTC. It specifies CASSIGLPGQGPYEQYF.